This TCR beta chain was identified in a study of blood T cell repertoires in COVID-19. The overall study: Samples taken during acute and convalescent COVID-19 were collected in the United States, Italy and Spain. The cDNA or gDNA used as material had been derived from T cells, B-cell-depleted T cells, or PBMCs.

Original data processing: Cell counts per sample came from amplifying reference gene primers. TCRdb's copy holds only in-frame clones and misses some; the assay was immunoSEQ multiplex PCR. That table is the source of V, J and clone size, and D and trimming were worked out from the DNA. The sample has about 190,000 clones, approximately 79% seen once. Trimming stripped 3 bases from V and 9 bases from J, with 18 bases between. This CDR3 region has 14 residues. The germline V gene has CDR1 SGHDT and CDR2 YYEEEE. This clonotype originated in a woman between 65 and 79 years old with acute or convalescent COVID-19. V and J are TRBV5-6 and TRBJ1-1; no clear D gene. Sequencing used peripheral blood. Here the CDR3 DNA reads TGTGCCAGCAGCTGGGGAGCTGAGGAAAGAAAAGCTTTCTTT. Translated: CASSWGAEERKAFF.